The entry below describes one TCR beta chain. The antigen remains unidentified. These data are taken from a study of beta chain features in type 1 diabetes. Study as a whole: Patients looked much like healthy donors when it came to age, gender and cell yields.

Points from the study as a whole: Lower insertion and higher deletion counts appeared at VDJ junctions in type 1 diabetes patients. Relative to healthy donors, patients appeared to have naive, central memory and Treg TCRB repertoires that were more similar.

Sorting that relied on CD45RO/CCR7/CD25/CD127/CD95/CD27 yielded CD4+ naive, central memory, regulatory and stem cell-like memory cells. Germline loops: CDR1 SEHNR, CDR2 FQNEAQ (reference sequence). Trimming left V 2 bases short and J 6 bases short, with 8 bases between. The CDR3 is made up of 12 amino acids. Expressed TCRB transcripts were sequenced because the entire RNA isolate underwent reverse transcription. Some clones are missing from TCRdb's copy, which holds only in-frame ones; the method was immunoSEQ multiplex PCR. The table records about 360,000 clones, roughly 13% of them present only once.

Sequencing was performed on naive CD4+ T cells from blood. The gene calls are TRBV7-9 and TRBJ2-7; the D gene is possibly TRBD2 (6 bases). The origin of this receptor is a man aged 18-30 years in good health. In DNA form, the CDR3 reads TGTGCCAGCAGCTTATCGACTAGCGAGCAGTACTTC. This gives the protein CASSLSTSEQYF.